The 30 T cell receptor beta chains below come from one sample, sequenced in a study of CD8 T cell repertoires and HIV-1 epitope variants. The data were produced by immunoSEQ multiplex PCR, yet TCRdb's version contains in-frame clones alone and is incomplete. The table has 6,000 to 6,500 clones, around 70% seen once; the top ten hold about 40%. These receptors have no known antigen. Material: cultured CD8+ T cells derived from PBMCs. The receptor source for this set is a male donor with HIV.

The chain uses TRBV28 and TRBJ2-1; D unclear. In germline, CDR1 is MDHEN, CDR2 SYDVKM. Deletions cut 3 bases from V and 7 bases from J, with 7 bases between. The CDR3 extends over 12 amino acids. The CDR3 here is CASSLGLNEQFF. CDR3 bases: TGTGCCAGCAGTTTGGGGTTAAATGAGCAGTTCTTC.

This chain connects TRBV9 to TRBJ2-3; 7 bases are a match to TRBD2. This CDR3 region has 16 residues. CDR1 is SGDLS and CDR2 is YYNGEE in the germline V gene. Trimming cost V 3 bases and J 3 bases; bases outside gene matches: 10. The CDR3 here is CASSGRTSLGTDTQYF. For the CDR3, the DNA is TGTGCCAGCAGCGGACGGACTAGTTTGGGGACAGATACGCAGTATTTT.

The chain uses TRBV28 and TRBJ1-6; weak D call: TRBD1 (6 bases). The CDR3 loop spans 14 amino acids. Germline V gene lookup returns CDR1 MDHEN and CDR2 SYDVKM. The V end lost 10 bases, the J end lost 11 bases, and 21 bases lay between the germline ends. The CDR3 loop reads CATTLRGGRAPLHF. CDR3 sequence (DNA): TGTGCCACCACGCTGCGGGGGGGCAGGGCACCCCTCCACTTT.

This clone has a single count. The chain combines TRBV19 with TRBJ2-1; a weak D match, TRBD2 (5 bases). Germline loops: CDR1 LNHDA, CDR2 SQIVND (reference sequence). CDR3 length: 14 residues. Trimming shortened V by 3 bases and J by 6 bases, and 12 bases separated the two germline ends. The CDR3, as DNA: TGTGCCAGTAGTATGGGAATGCTAGCCAATGAGCAGTTCTTC. Protein: CASSMGMLANEQFF.

The chain joins TRBV4-3 to TRBJ2-3; 8 nucleotides match TRBD1. The CDR3 has 17 amino acids. V lost 2 bases, J lost 5 bases, and 12 bases stayed unmatched. CDR1 and CDR2 (germline): LGHNA, YSLEER. The CDR3 DNA reads TGCGCCAGCAGCCAATGGCATCAGGGGGCCGGGGGAGATACGCAGTATTTT. Its translation: CASSQWHQGAGGDTQYF.

Here the CDR3 reads CASSPPWLAGASNTGELFF. For the CDR3, the DNA is TGTGCCAGCAGCCCCCCATGGCTAGCGGGGGCCTCGAACACCGGGGAGCTGTTTTTT. The V call is TRBV7-9, the J call TRBJ2-2, with 10 nucleotides matching TRBD2. The CDR3 loop spans 19 amino acids. Germline V CDR1 and CDR2: SEHNR, FQNEAQ (reference sequence). The V and J ends lost 5 bases and 0 bases, in that order; junction bases with no gene match: 12. Variable domain in full (rest from reference TRBV7-9 and TRBJ2-2): DTGVSQNPRHKITKRGQNVTFRCDPISEHNRLYWYRQTLGQGPEFLTYFQNEAQLEKSRLLSDRFSAERPKGSFSTLEIQRTEQGDSAMYLCASSPPWLAGASNTGELFFGEGSRLTVL.

V and J are TRBV15 and TRBJ2-2; TRBD2 matches at 16 bases. The CDR3 is 18 residues long. J was trimmed by 4 bases and V by 5 bases; bases with no gene match: 7. Germline V gene lookup returns CDR1 LNHNV and CDR2 YYDKDF (reference sequence). The chain's CDR3 is CATSPGTSGGAGTGELFF. The CDR3 DNA is TGTGCCACCAGCCCCGGGACTAGCGGGGGGGCCGGCACCGGGGAGCTGTTTTTT.

The table lists this clone with a count of one. The gene calls are TRBV19 and TRBJ2-5; 10 positions match TRBD1. The CDR3 runs to 14 residues. V lost 7 bases and J lost 5; bases outside the gene matches: 7. Germline lookup yields CDR1 LNHDA and CDR2 SQIVND (reference sequence). In nucleotides, the CDR3 is TGTGCCAGTACCCTTAGACAGGGGGCGGAGACCCAGTACTTC. Residues: CASTLRQGAETQYF. Combining the CDR3 with reference TRBV19 and TRBJ2-5 gives the whole variable domain DGGITQSPKYLFRKEGQNVTLSCEQNLNHDAMYWYRQDPGQGLRLIYYSQIVNDFQKGDIAEGYSVSREKKESFPLTVTSAQKNPTAFYLCASTLRQGAETQYFGPGTRLLVL.

This clone has more than one count but fewer than ten. This chain uses TRBV21-1 with TRBJ1-4. TRBV21-1 is noted as a pseudogene. The CDR3 length is 15 residues. CDR3: CASSKENGGREKLFF. The CDR3 nucleotides are TGTGCCAGCAGCAAAGAGAACGGAGGAAGGGAAAAACTGTTTTTT.

The chain joins TRBV25-1 to TRBJ2-2; the match to TRBD1 covers 8 bases. V shed 1 base and J 6 bases; nucleotides not matched to a gene: 4. CDR3 size: 15 residues. Germline values: CDR1 MGHDK, CDR2 SYGVNS. DNA of the CDR3: TGTGCCAGCAGTGAATTCAACAGGGGGGCCGGGGAGCTGTTTTTT. It yields the protein CASSEFNRGAGELFF.

This chain joins TRBV14 and TRBJ2-3; D is unclear. The germline V and J ends were trimmed by 3 bases and 3 bases, with 13 bases remaining between them. Germline V lookup: CDR1 SGHDN, CDR2 FVKESK. This CDR3 is 15 amino acids long. CDR3 loop: CASSQVVVETDTQYF. CDR3 DNA: TGTGCCAGCAGCCAGGTGGTCGTGGAGACAGATACGCAGTATTTT.

The chain employs TRBV27 and TRBJ1-5; D gene unclear. The V gene's germline CDR1 is MNHEY and CDR2 SMNVEV (reference sequence). Trimming pared 5 bases from V and 3 bases from J, leaving 20 bases between. The CDR3 is 17 residues long. In DNA form, the CDR3 reads TGTGCCAGCAGTCGTCAGAGATTGGGGTGGGACAATCAGCCCCAGCATTTT. This gives the protein CASSRQRLGWDNQPQHF.

CDR3 sequence reads: CASSIAPLADTQYF. In DNA, the CDR3 is TGTGCCAGTAGTATAGCCCCGCTAGCAGATACGCAGTATTTT. The chain recombines TRBV19 with TRBJ2-3; no clear D. Germline CDR1 and CDR2: LNHDA and SQIVND (reference sequence). The CDR3 runs 14 residues. The V gene lost 1 base and the J gene lost 4 bases, with 9 bases spanning the gap.

The rearrangement uses TRBV6-4 and TRBJ2-1; no clear D. V lost 10 bases to trimming and J lost 6 bases, with 13 bases between them. Germline lookup yields CDR1 MRHNA and CDR2 SNTAGT. CDR3 length: 12 amino acids. In nucleotides, the CDR3 is TGTGCCACCAAGGCCCCGGGCAATGAGCAGTTCTTC. Residues: CATKAPGNEQFF.

This clone showed up just a few times. V usage is TRBV6-5 and J usage is TRBJ2-6; D is possibly TRBD1 or TRBD2 (6 bases each). Germline lookup yields CDR1 MNHEY and CDR2 SVGAGI. This CDR3 is built from 15 residues. Trimming removed 6 bases at V and 1 base at J, with 10 bases between. This CDR3 is CASSEGGSGANVLTF. The CDR3 DNA reads TGTGCCAGCAGCGAGGGGGGTTCTGGGGCCAACGTCCTGACTTTC.

V is TRBV28 and J is TRBJ2-7; tentatively, D is TRBD1 or TRBD2 (5 bases each). CDR3 size: 14 residues. Per the germline V gene, CDR1 is MDHEN and CDR2 is SYDVKM. Trimming removed 2 bases from V and 1 base from J, with 9 bases in between. CDR3 nucleotide sequence: TGTGCCAGCAGTTTAGGGGACGGTTCCTACGAGCAGTACTTC. It encodes CASSLGDGSYEQYF. The full variable domain, rest sourced from reference TRBV28 and TRBJ2-7, is DVKVTQSSRYLVKRTGEKVFLECVQDMDHENMFWYRQDPGLGLRLIYFSYDVKMKEKGDIPEGYSVSREKKERFSLILESASTNQTSMYLCASSLGDGSYEQYFGPGTRLTVT.

V and J are TRBV4-3 and TRBJ2-1; D call uncertain. The CDR3 is made up of 15 amino acids. Trimming left V 0 bases short and J 3 bases short, with 9 bases between. Germline assignment: CDR1 LGHNA and CDR2 YSLEER. The CDR3 sequence is CASSQDITIYNEQFF. The CDR3 bases are TGCGCCAGCAGCCAAGATATTACTATCTACAATGAGCAGTTCTTC.

CDR3 DNA: TGTGCCAGCACCTCGTCTGGGGCCAACGTCCTGACTTTC. This gives the protein CASTSSGANVLTF. V is TRBV28 and J is TRBJ2-6; D is unclear. Germline V gene data show CDR1 as MDHEN and CDR2 as SYDVKM. V was pared by 7 bases and J by 1 base, with 5 bases between. The CDR3 length is 13 residues.

Only a few counts were recorded for this clone. This sequence joins TRBV5-6 and TRBJ2-7; perhaps TRBD1 as D (6 bases). V gave up 4 bases and J gave up 2 bases, with 13 bases separating them. Germline V gives CDR1 SGHDT, CDR2 YYEEEE. This CDR3 comprises 14 residues. The CDR3 region is CASSLTGSAYEQYF. The CDR3 coding sequence is TGTGCCAGCAGCCTGACAGGTTCCGCCTACGAGCAGTACTTC.

This chain joins TRBV28 and TRBJ2-7; D is unclear. The CDR3 contains 12 residues. Germline V gene data show CDR1 as MDHEN and CDR2 as SYDVKM. Between the trimmed V and J ends, which lost 1 base and 3 bases, there was a span of 4 bases. The CDR3 protein is CASSLSSYEQYF. The CDR3 DNA sequence: TGTGCCAGCAGTTTATCTAGCTACGAGCAGTACTTC.

The chain carries TRBV5-6 and TRBJ2-3, with D maybe TRBD2 (5 bases). This CDR3 contains 18 residues. Germline CDR1 SGHDT, CDR2 YYEEEE. The V gene lost 2 bases and the J gene lost 0 bases, with 19 bases spanning the gap. CDR3 amino acids: CASSFPPGMAGSTDTQYF. CDR3 coding DNA: TGTGCCAGCAGCTTTCCCCCTGGTATGGCGGGCAGCACAGATACGCAGTATTTT.

The V call is TRBV28, the J call TRBJ2-1, with 8 bases identical to TRBD2. Looked up from germline, CDR1 is MDHEN and CDR2 is SYDVKM. V shed 9 bases, J shed 3 bases, and the junction held 13 bases outside the gene matches. CDR3 length: 16 amino acids. The CDR3 protein is CASQQGLLAVYNEQFF. The CDR3 DNA is TGTGCCAGTCAGCAGGGTTTACTAGCGGTCTACAATGAGCAGTTCTTC.

The gene calls are TRBV28 and TRBJ1-2; possible D gene TRBD1, 5 bases. This CDR3 has 16 residues. In germline, CDR1 is MDHEN, CDR2 SYDVKM. Trimming removed 3 bases at V and 0 bases at J, with 14 bases between. CDR3 loop: CASSLYSGNANYGYTF. CDR3 coding DNA: TGTGCCAGCAGTTTGTATTCAGGGAATGCTAACTATGGCTACACCTTC.

Only one count was recorded for this clone. The chain recombines TRBV28 with TRBJ2-7; 8 bases fit TRBD1. This CDR3 is 13 amino acids long. Trimming removed 6 bases from V and 2 bases from J; junction bases left unmatched: 3. CDR1 MDHEN and CDR2 SYDVKM come from the germline V gene. The chain's CDR3 is CASSLTGAYEQYF. As DNA, the CDR3 is TGTGCCAGCAGCTTGACAGGGGCCTACGAGCAGTACTTC.

As DNA, the CDR3 is TGTGCCAGCAGCCCGGACAGCTACACCGGGGAGCTGTTTTTT. It translates to CASSPDSYTGELFF. V is TRBV7-6 and J is TRBJ2-2; the D gene is possibly TRBD1 (6 bases). V lost 5 bases and J 3 bases, leaving 10 bases between the germline ends. CDR3 size: 14 residues. Looked up from germline, CDR1 is SGHVS and CDR2 is FNYEAQ.

This clone was detected a few times. The chain combines TRBV28 with TRBJ1-1; D is ambiguous. Germline CDR1 is MDHEN and CDR2 is SYDVKM. Trimming shortened V by 8 bases and J by 5 bases, and 18 bases separated the two germline ends. The CDR3 runs 14 residues. The CDR3: CASGGEWAGTEAFF. The CDR3 nucleotides read TGTGCCAGCGGTGGGGAGTGGGCAGGAACTGAAGCTTTCTTT.

The J gene is TRBJ2-7, the V gene TRBV19; tentatively, D is TRBD1 or TRBD2 (5 bases each). Germline V gene sequence: CDR1 LNHDA, CDR2 SQIVND (reference sequence). CDR3 length equals 14 residues. V lost 6 bases to trimming and J lost 0 bases, with 12 bases between them. CDR3 loop: CASSPGRSSYEQYF. CDR3 sequence (DNA): TGTGCCAGTAGCCCGGGACGGAGCTCCTACGAGCAGTACTTC.

This clone was observed a few times. The genes are TRBV11-1 and TRBJ1-1; D call uncertain. Germline CDR1 SGHAT, CDR2 FQDESV (reference sequence). The CDR3 covers 14 residues. Deletions cut 0 bases from V and 5 bases from J, with 10 bases between. CDR3 coding DNA: TGTGCCAGCAGCTTAGCCCCGCGGCGGACTGAAGCTTTCTTT. Translating gives CASSLAPRRTEAFF. Supplemented by reference TRBV11-1 and TRBJ1-1, the full variable domain reads EAEVAQSPRYKITEKSQAVAFWCDPISGHATLYWYRQILGQGPELLVQFQDESVVDDSQLPKDRFSAERLKGVDSTLKIQPAELGDSAMYLCASSLAPRRTEAFFGQGTRLTVV.

The V gene is TRBV27, the J gene TRBJ1-4, with a weak D call TRBD1 (6 bases). In germline, CDR1 is MNHEY, CDR2 SMNVEV (reference sequence). CDR3 size: 15 residues. V was trimmed by 6 bases and J by 8 bases, leaving 19 bases between them. The DNA for the CDR3 is TGTGCCAGCAGCCAGACAGGACTTCTAGGGGAAAAACTGTTTTTT. This encodes CASSQTGLLGEKLFF.

The table lists this clone with a count of one. The rearrangement links TRBV28 to TRBJ2-5; D gene uncertain. Germline-derived CDR1 and CDR2 are MDHEN and SYDVKM. Trimming removed 5 bases from V and 5 bases from J, with 15 bases in between. The CDR3 loop spans 14 amino acids. The CDR3 DNA follows: TGTGCCAGCAGTCTAAGCGCCAGTATGGAGACCCAGTACTTC. Translating gives CASSLSASMETQYF.